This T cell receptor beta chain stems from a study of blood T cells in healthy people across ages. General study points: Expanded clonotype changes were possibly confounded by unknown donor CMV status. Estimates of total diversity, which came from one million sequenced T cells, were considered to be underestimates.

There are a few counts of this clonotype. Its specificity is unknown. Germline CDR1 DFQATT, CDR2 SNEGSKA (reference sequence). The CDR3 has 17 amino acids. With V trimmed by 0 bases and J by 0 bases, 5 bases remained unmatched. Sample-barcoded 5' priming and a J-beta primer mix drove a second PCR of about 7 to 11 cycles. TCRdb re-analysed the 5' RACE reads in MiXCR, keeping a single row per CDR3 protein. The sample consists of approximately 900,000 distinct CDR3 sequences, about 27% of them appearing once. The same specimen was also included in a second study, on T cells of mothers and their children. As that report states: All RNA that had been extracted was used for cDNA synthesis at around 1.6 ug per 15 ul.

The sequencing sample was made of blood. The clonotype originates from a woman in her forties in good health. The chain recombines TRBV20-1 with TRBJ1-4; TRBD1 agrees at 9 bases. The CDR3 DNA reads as TGCAGTGCTAGAGATACGGGACAGGGATCAACTAATGAAAAACTGTTTTTT. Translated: CSARDTGQGSTNEKLFF.